This TCR beta chain was obtained from a study of cytomegalovirus exposure and HLA in healthy donors. This table comes from immunoSEQ multiplex PCR, and its TCRdb copy is limited to in-frame clones, with some not included. The sample lists 100,000 to 150,000 clones, 85% to 90% occurring once. Study results and limitations: CMV antigen specificity was confirmed in vitro for a few CMV-associated chains. Associated with cytomegalovirus, according to the listing, were fewer than 200 TCR beta chains.

Concerning this clone itself: Its antigen is unknown.

The junction had 5 bases not matched to a gene; V was cut back by 4 bases and J by 6 bases. The CDR3 extends over 13 amino acids. Germline CDR1 is SQVTM and CDR2 is ANQGSEA. The chain joins TRBV29-1 to TRBJ2-7; 11 bases map to TRBD1. This receptor was taken from a man aged 25 to 45 in good health and CMV-seronegative. Material: PBMCs. CDR3 nucleotides: TGCAGCGTTGCTTGGACAGGGGGCACCGAGCAGTACTTC. This encodes CSVAWTGGTEQYF.